Only a few counts were recorded for the clone carrying this T cell receptor (beta chain). Germline assignment: CDR1 SGHVS and CDR2 FQNEAQ. Trimming took off 1 base at V and 3 bases at J, with 7 bases between the two ends. The CDR3 totals 14 residues. Per the original data handling: From reference gene primer amplification, estimates of nucleated cell counts were derived. Sequencing was performed with immunoSEQ multiplex PCR; in TCRdb, only in-frame clones are kept and a portion is missing. That table supplies the V and J calls and clone size; D and trimming were determined from the DNA. Among 250,000 to 350,000 clones listed, 88% were seen once. This entry comes from a study of blood T cell repertoires in COVID-19. Overall study context: Donors in the United States, Italy and Spain gave samples during acute or convalescent COVID-19. PBMCs, B-cell-depleted T cells, or T cells provided the cDNA or gDNA that made up the material.

For recovered donors of Cohort 3, there were two negative PCRs, clearance, or symptom resolution. This receptor was taken from a woman in her forties or fifties who had recovered from COVID-19. The J gene is TRBJ1-5, the V gene TRBV7-8, with D unresolved. The sequencing input was PBMCs or T cells enriched from blood (not recorded which). CDR3 DNA sequence: TGTGCCAGCAGCTTAGTCAATCCCAATCAGCCCCAGCATTTT. Translated: CASSLVNPNQPQHF.